The 2 T cell receptor beta chains listed next were all sequenced from one sample in a study of blood T cell repertoires in COVID-19. The method was immunoSEQ multiplex PCR; TCRdb's version includes in-frame clones alone and lacks a portion of them. Of 200,000 to 300,000 clones in the sample, 92% are singletons; the top ten hold about 0.8%. Sequencing was carried out using peripheral blood. These receptor sequences come from a man younger than 40 with COVID-19, enrolled during active disease.

This chain joins TRBV2 and TRBJ1-1, with TRBD1 as a possible D gene (6 bases). V dropped 6 bases and J dropped 4 bases, with 12 bases sitting between them. This CDR3 comprises 13 residues. The germline gives CDR1 SNHLY, CDR2 FYNNEI. The CDR3 DNA reads TGTGCCAGCAGAAGGCAGGGGATCACTGAAGCTTTCTTT. It encodes CASRRQGITEAFF.

CDR3 protein: CASRAQGKGTEAFF. The CDR3 DNA reads as TGTGCCAGCAGGGCACAGGGAAAAGGGACTGAAGCTTTCTTT. This chain links TRBV27 with TRBJ1-1; tentative D call: TRBD1 (6 bases). V was shortened by 6 bases and J by 5 bases, with 16 bases between the two germline ends. The CDR3 covers 14 residues. From germline, CDR1 is MNHEY and CDR2 SMNVEV (reference sequence).